These 21 T cell receptor beta chains share one sample of origin, sequenced in a study of long-term antiretroviral therapy in people with HIV. The run of the v3.0 immunoSEQ assay was at survey level. Only in-frame clones appear in the TCRdb table, and some are missing; sequencing was by immunoSEQ multiplex PCR. In the table there are 30,000 to 35,000 clones, 65% to 85% of which are singletons. Material: unsorted PBMCs, obtained 3.1 years after starting antiretroviral therapy. The receptors were sampled from a woman between 50 and 59 years old with HIV.

The rearrangement uses TRBV5-3 and TRBJ1-5; perhaps TRBD1 as D (6 bases). TRBV5-3 is classed as an ORF, of uncertain function. Trimming removed 4 bases from V and 3 bases from J, with 14 bases in between. The CDR3 length is 15 residues. The CDR3 bases are TGTGCCAGAAGCGCAGAGTACAGGGTCAATCAGCCCCAGCATTTT. Its protein product is CARSAEYRVNQPQHF.

The rearrangement joins TRBV29-1 to TRBJ2-7; 9 bases align to TRBD1. The J segment lost 7 bases and the V segment lost 4 bases, leaving 5 bases of the junction unmatched. CDR1 SQVTM and CDR2 ANQGSEA come from the germline V gene. The CDR3 runs to 12 residues. CDR3 coding DNA: TGCAGCGTTGCGGGGACAGGGCGGGAGCAGTACTTC. Translated, it gives CSVAGTGREQYF.

The V call is TRBV18, the J call TRBJ1-3; possible D gene TRBD1, 5 bases. Deletions cut 0 bases from V and 0 bases from J, with 6 bases between. Germline loops: CDR1 KGHSH, CDR2 LQKENI. The CDR3 is made up of 15 amino acids. The CDR3 coding sequence is TGTGCCAGCTCACCACCGGGGACCTCTGGAAACACCATATATTTT. Residues: CASSPPGTSGNTIYF.

A single count supports this clone. This sequence joins TRBV14 and TRBJ1-1; D unresolved. The CDR3 runs 15 residues. Germline CDR1 SGHDN, CDR2 FVKESK. V was pared by 0 bases and J by 0 bases, with 8 bases between. The CDR3 reads CASSQDRGLNTEAFF. The DNA of the CDR3 is TGTGCCAGCAGCCAAGATAGAGGACTGAACACTGAAGCTTTCTTT. Together with reference TRBV14 and TRBJ1-1, the CDR3 gives the full variable domain: EAGVTQFPSHSVIEKGQTVTLRCDPISGHDNLYWYRRVMGKEIKFLLHFVKESKQDESGMPNNRFLAERTGGTYSTLKVQPAELEDSGVYFCASSQDRGLNTEAFFGQGTRLTVV.

The chain couples TRBV18 to TRBJ2-1; perhaps D is TRBD1 or TRBD2 (6 bases each). Germline V lookup: CDR1 KGHSH, CDR2 LQKENI. The CDR3 has 16 amino acids. V was trimmed by 3 bases and J by 2 bases, leaving 14 bases between them. CDR3 loop: CASSPGWGATYNEQFF. Here the CDR3 DNA reads TGTGCCAGCTCACCTGGTTGGGGGGCGACCTACAATGAGCAGTTCTTC. Supplemented by reference TRBV18 and TRBJ2-1, the full variable domain reads NAGVMQNPRHLVRRRGQEARLRCSPMKGHSHVYWYRQLPEEGLKFMVYLQKENIIDESGMPKERFSAEFPKEGPSILRIQQVVRGDSAAYFCASSPGWGATYNEQFFGPGTRLTVL.

V is TRBV9 and J is TRBJ2-3; D is ambiguous. Trimming removed 4 bases from V and 0 bases from J, with 15 bases in between. This CDR3 has 16 amino acids. Germline values: CDR1 SGDLS, CDR2 YYNGEE. This CDR3 reads CASSPQWYLSTDTQYF. CDR3 sequence (DNA): TGTGCCAGCAGCCCTCAATGGTACCTCAGCACAGATACGCAGTATTTT.

The chain has TRBV11-2 and TRBJ2-2, with TRBD2 matching over 11 bases. Germline CDR1 SGHAT, CDR2 FQNNGV. The junction had 7 bases not matched to a gene; V was cut back by 6 bases and J by 1 base. The CDR3 sequence is 17 residues long. The CDR3 DNA reads TGTGCCAGCAGGCCACTAGCGGGGGCCTTGAACACCGGGGAGCTGTTTTTT. It encodes CASRPLAGALNTGELFF.

The rearrangement uses TRBV23-1 and TRBJ2-5, with no clear D. TRBV23-1 falls under the ORF class, with uncertain function. Trimming left V 5 bases short and J 6 bases short, with 16 bases between. CDR3 length: 14 amino acids. CDR3 in amino acids: CASSLKSLWKTQYF. The CDR3 region has the DNA TGCGCCAGCAGTTTAAAATCACTCTGGAAGACCCAGTACTTC.

The rearrangement joins TRBV5-1 to TRBJ2-1; D may match TRBD1 or TRBD2 (6 bases each). CDR1 is SGHRS, CDR2 YFSETQ, per germline. This CDR3 has 16 amino acids. V gave up 0 bases and J gave up 1 base, with 11 bases separating them. CDR3 region: CASSLDGGRSYNEQFF. The CDR3, as DNA: TGCGCCAGCAGCTTGGACGGGGGCCGTTCCTACAATGAGCAGTTCTTC.

The chain carries TRBV13 and TRBJ2-7; D gene ambiguous. Trimming cost V 5 bases and J 3 bases, with 5 bases left between them. CDR1 is PRHDT, CDR2 FYEKMQ, per germline (reference sequence). The CDR3 consists of 11 residues. DNA for the CDR3: TGTGCCAGCAGCCCCCGCTACGAGCAGTACTTC. Protein: CASSPRYEQYF.

The chain carries TRBV10-1 and TRBJ2-1; the D is unclear. The CDR3 runs to 11 residues. Germline loops: CDR1 WNHNN, CDR2 SYGVQD (reference sequence). V was clipped by 2 bases and J by 13 bases, with 9 bases between them. The CDR3 loop reads CASSESEEQFF. The CDR3 bases are TGCGCCAGCAGTGAGAGTGAGGAACAGTTCTTC.

V is TRBV5-1 and J is TRBJ2-2; 8 bases fit TRBD2. CDR3 length equals 16 residues. In germline, CDR1 is SGHRS, CDR2 YFSETQ. With V trimmed by 5 bases and J by 5 bases, 11 bases remained unmatched. In nucleotides, the CDR3 is TGCGCCAGCAGTACCAACGGGGGGGAAATGACCGGGGAGCTGTTTTTT. Translating gives CASSTNGGEMTGELFF.

The chain carries TRBV5-1 and TRBJ2-5, with D maybe TRBD2 (5 bases). CDR3 length equals 14 residues. The V end was cut by 0 bases, the J end by 5 bases, with 11 bases between. Looked up from germline, CDR1 is SGHRS and CDR2 is YFSETQ. The CDR3 coding sequence is TGCGCCAGCAGCTTGGCCAAGGGAGAGGAGACCCAGTACTTC. It encodes CASSLAKGEETQYF.

The V gene is TRBV11-1, the J gene TRBJ1-1, with D perhaps TRBD1 (5 bases). This CDR3 is built from 15 residues. The germline V gene encodes CDR1 SGHAT and CDR2 FQDESV (reference sequence). Trimming took 5 bases from V and 0 from J, leaving 13 bases between them. The CDR3 DNA is TGTGCCAGCAGCAGTACAGGACACTTGAACACTGAAGCTTTCTTT. Its protein is CASSSTGHLNTEAFF. The variable domain in full, completed from reference TRBV11-1 and TRBJ1-1, reads EAEVAQSPRYKITEKSQAVAFWCDPISGHATLYWYRQILGQGPELLVQFQDESVVDDSQLPKDRFSAERLKGVDSTLKIQPAELGDSAMYLCASSSTGHLNTEAFFGQGTRLTVV.

The chain joins TRBV9 to TRBJ2-3; 7 bases line up with TRBD2. V was clipped by 3 bases and J by 8 bases; unmatched bases: 6. Germline V gene lookup returns CDR1 SGDLS and CDR2 YYNGEE. The CDR3 runs 13 residues. The CDR3 here is CASSARGEGTQYF. In DNA, the CDR3 is TGTGCCAGCAGCGCCCGGGGGGAAGGTACGCAGTATTTT.

This sequence joins TRBV18 and TRBJ2-3; TRBD2 aligns across 10 bases. Per germline, CDR1 KGHSH and CDR2 LQKENI. The CDR3 is made up of 13 amino acids. The V segment lost 4 bases and the J segment 5 bases; nucleotides outside the gene matches: 0. The CDR3 sequence: CASSQRGGDTQYF. The CDR3 DNA reads as TGTGCCAGCTCACAGCGGGGGGGAGATACGCAGTATTTT.

The rearrangement joins TRBV5-1 to TRBJ2-5; perhaps TRBD2 as D (5 bases). Germline V gene sequence: CDR1 SGHRS, CDR2 YFSETQ. Trimming stripped 7 bases from V and 2 bases from J, with 15 bases between. The CDR3 extends over 14 amino acids. CDR3 region: CASGSGGYQETQYF. CDR3 nucleotide sequence: TGCGCCAGCGGGAGTGGCGGGTATCAAGAGACCCAGTACTTC. The full variable domain, rest sourced from reference TRBV5-1 and TRBJ2-5, is KAGVTQTPRYLIKTRGQQVTLSCSPISGHRSVSWYQQTPGQGLQFLFEYFSETQRNKGNFPGRFSGRQFSNSRSEMNVSTLELGDSALYLCASGSGGYQETQYFGPGTRLLVL.

The CDR3 coding sequence is TGCGCCAGCAGCTTGGGGGAGCCTTTAACCCAGTACTTC. Protein: CASSLGEPLTQYF. V is TRBV5-1 and J is TRBJ2-5; D may be TRBD2 (5 bases). The ends were cut back, 0 bases at V and 8 bases at J, with 11 bases in the middle. The CDR3 extends over 13 amino acids. Germline CDR1 SGHRS, CDR2 YFSETQ.

This chain uses TRBV15 with TRBJ2-5; D ambiguous. The germline V gene has CDR1 LNHNV and CDR2 YYDKDF (reference sequence). Trimming took 1 base from V and 2 from J, leaving 8 bases between them. There are 14 residues in the CDR3. The CDR3 nucleotides are TGTGCCACCAGCAGAGTTTCGGCGCAAGAGACCCAGTACTTC. This translates into CATSRVSAQETQYF.

The V and J genes are TRBV19 and TRBJ2-4; tentative D call: TRBD1 (6 bases). Trimming took 7 bases from V and 0 from J, leaving 16 bases between them. Per germline, CDR1 LNHDA and CDR2 SQIVND (reference sequence). The CDR3 runs to 16 residues. CDR3 region: CASTMDSLGAKNIQYF. The CDR3 DNA reads as TGTGCCAGTACCATGGACAGCCTGGGAGCCAAAAACATTCAGTACTTC.

This chain uses TRBV18 with TRBJ2-1; 9 positions match TRBD2. V lost 3 bases and J lost 3; bases outside the gene matches: 9. Germline V gene data show CDR1 as KGHSH and CDR2 as LQKENI. The length of the CDR3 is 17 residues. The CDR3 DNA is TGTGCCAGCTCACCCGAGCTTCTAGCGGGGAACTACAATGAGCAGTTCTTC. It translates to CASSPELLAGNYNEQFF.